Listed below are T cell receptor beta chains from one sample, sequenced in a study of shared clonotypes between healthy human individuals. Assay used: immunoSEQ multiplex PCR; TCRdb lists only in-frame clones, some missing. The repertoire holds over a million clones, with approximately 78% as singletons. The specimen was memory CD4+ T cells from PBMCs. The receptors derive from a man aged 18 to 29 in good health. Some clones in this sample may be carry-over from other donors' samples. CDR3s include the opening cysteine and the closing phenylalanine or tryptophan. The D gene is left open where the match is weak. Some rows have no size entry. The others give once, few or many, or a class for an expanded clone.

D	size	V	J	length	CDR3	DNA
TRBD1	.	TRBV29-1	TRBJ1-2	14	CSVEGRGRDYGYTF	TGCAGCGTTGAGGGCAGGGGGCGTGACTATGGCTACACCTTC
.	.	TRBV15	TRBJ2-5	14	CATSRGGDEETQYF	TGTGCCACCAGCAGAGGAGGGGATGAAGAGACCCAGTACTTC
.	.	TRBV9	TRBJ2-2	15	CASSVGQGITGELFF	TGTGCCAGCAGCGTAGGCCAGGGAATCACCGGGGAGCTGTTTTTT
TRBD1	.	TRBV28	TRBJ1-1	13	CASSSGQGASAFF	TGTGCCAGCAGTTCCGGACAGGGGGCTTCCGCTTTCTTT
TRBD2	few	TRBV10-3	TRBJ2-4	14	CATKTSGSQNIQYF	TGTGCCACAAAAACCAGCGGGAGCCAAAACATTCAGTACTTC
.	.	TRBV27	TRBJ2-7	15	CASSSARGTPYEQYF	TGTGCCAGCAGTTCGGCCCGGGGGACCCCCTACGAGCAGTACTTC
TRBD2	.	TRBV10-2	TRBJ2-7	13	CASRTSGIYEQYF	TGCGCCAGCAGGACTAGCGGGATCTACGAGCAGTACTTC
TRBD1	.	TRBV6-1	TRBJ2-1	18	CASSAGTGAPLSYNEQFF	TGTGCCAGCAGTGCAGGGACAGGGGCACCCCTTTCATACAATGAGCAGTTCTTC
TRBD2	.	TRBV4-1	TRBJ2-3	16	CASSGGLAGVTDTQYF	TGCGCCAGCAGCGGGGGACTAGCGGGAGTCACAGATACGCAGTATTTT
.	.	TRBV7-3	TRBJ1-1	13	CASSLTSDTEAFF	TGTGCCAGCAGCTTAACTTCGGACACTGAAGCTTTCTTT
.	.	TRBV9	TRBJ1-4	13	CASSVTGHEKLFF	TGTGCCAGCAGCGTCACAGGGCATGAAAAACTGTTTTTT
.	.	TRBV7-3	TRBJ2-7	15	CASSLLSTGFNEQYF	TGTGCCAGCAGCTTATTGAGTACAGGGTTTAACGAGCAGTACTTC
TRBD2	.	TRBV5-1	TRBJ2-5	16	CASSLTTSSSQETQYF	TGCGCCAGCAGCTTGACGACTAGCAGTTCGCAAGAGACCCAGTACTTC
TRBD1	.	TRBV6-5	TRBJ1-2	15	CASSTRQGVFYGYTF	TGTGCCAGCAGTACCCGACAGGGGGTTTTCTATGGCTACACCTTC
.	.	TRBV5-6	TRBJ1-3	14	CASRDRGSGNTIYF	TGTGCCAGCAGGGATCGGGGCTCTGGAAACACCATATATTTT
TRBD1	.	TRBV30	TRBJ1-4	15	CAWSADRGTNEKLFF	TGTGCCTGGAGTGCAGACAGGGGAACTAATGAAAAACTGTTTTTT
.	.	TRBV29-1	TRBJ1-2	14	CSVESFLHGYGYTF	TGCAGCGTTGAATCCTTTCTCCATGGGTATGGCTACACCTTC
.	.	TRBV6-1	TRBJ2-3	13	CASSVNYPDTQYF	TGTGCCAGCAGTGTAAACTACCCAGATACGCAGTATTTT
.	.	TRBV30	TRBJ1-1	13	CAWSRGGRAEAFF	TGTGCCTGGAGCCGGGGGGGGAGGGCTGAAGCTTTCTTT
.	few	TRBV15	TRBJ2-1	15	CATSRGDSGDIEQFF	TGTGCCACCAGCAGAGGCGATAGTGGGGACATCGAGCAGTTCTTC
.	few	TRBV9	TRBJ2-6	19	CASSVALNWGASGANVLTF	TGTGCCAGCAGCGTAGCTCTTAACTGGGGGGCGTCTGGGGCCAACGTCCTGACTTTC
.	.	TRBV6-6	TRBJ1-1	14	CASIASGASTEAFF	TGTGCCAGCATCGCATCAGGGGCGAGCACTGAAGCTTTCTTT
.	.	TRBV6-5	TRBJ2-2	14	CASSRLTNTGELFF	TGTGCCAGCAGTCGCCTCACAAACACCGGGGAGCTGTTTTTT
.	.	TRBV19	TRBJ1-2	13	CASSIGVLDGYTF	TGTGCCAGTAGTATCGGGGTTTTGGATGGCTACACCTTC
TRBD1	.	TRBV6-1	TRBJ1-2	14	CASTKDRANYGYTF	TGTGCCAGCACCAAGGACAGGGCTAACTATGGCTACACCTTC
.	.	TRBV28	TRBJ1-3	15	CASSLAGSGGNTIYF	TGTGCCAGCAGTTTAGCAGGGAGCGGGGGAAACACCATATATTTT
TRBD1	.	TRBV27	TRBJ1-4	14	CASSPGTANEKLFF	TGTGCCAGCAGTCCCGGGACAGCTAATGAAAAACTGTTTTTT
TRBD2	once	TRBV9	TRBJ2-5	16	CASSVGSSGSQETQYF	TGTGCCAGCAGCGTAGGGTCTAGCGGGAGCCAAGAGACCCAGTACTTC
.	.	TRBV6-5	TRBJ2-3	14	CASRAVWTTDTQYF	TGTGCCAGCCGAGCAGTCTGGACGACAGATACGCAGTATTTT
.	.	TRBV5-1	TRBJ1-5	16	CASSFTPRGTNQPQHF	TGCGCCAGCAGCTTTACCCCCAGGGGCACAAATCAGCCCCAGCATTTT
TRBD1	few	TRBV2	TRBJ1-5	15	CASSGTGGREQPQHF	TGTGCCAGCAGCGGGACAGGGGGCAGGGAACAGCCCCAGCATTTT
.	.	TRBV27	TRBJ1-2	13	CASRQDRSYGYTF	TGTGCCAGCAGGCAGGACAGATCCTATGGCTACACCTTC
TRBD2	.	TRBV9	TRBJ2-7	16	CASSVGWGLNLYEQYF	TGTGCCAGCAGCGTAGGTTGGGGACTAAACCTCTACGAGCAGTACTTC
.	.	TRBV18	TRBJ2-7	14	CASSPRTSTYEQYF	TGTGCCAGCTCACCACGAACCAGCACCTACGAGCAGTACTTC
.	.	TRBV28	TRBJ1-3	15	CASSPAGRAGNTIYF	TGTGCCAGCAGCCCGGCGGGGCGGGCTGGAAACACCATATATTTT
.	.	TRBV27	TRBJ1-5	18	CASSPRAQASYSNQPQHF	TGTGCCAGCAGTCCCCGGGCCCAAGCCAGCTATAGCAATCAGCCCCAGCATTTT
.	.	TRBV6-6	TRBJ2-2	12	CASSPSTGELFF	TGTGCCAGCAGTCCGTCGACCGGGGAGCTGTTTTTT
TRBD2	.	TRBV2	TRBJ2-5	13	CASSASGEETQYF	TGTGCCAGCAGCGCTAGCGGGGAAGAGACCCAGTACTTC
TRBD2	.	TRBV10-1	TRBJ2-5	16	CASSESSTSGRETQYF	TGCGCCAGCAGTGAGTCGTCGACTAGCGGGAGAGAGACCCAGTACTTC
.	few	TRBV11-2	TRBJ2-1	12	CASSFVTNEQFF	TGTGCCAGCAGCTTCGTGACGAATGAGCAGTTCTTC
.	.	TRBV6-6	TRBJ2-1	13	CASSLDSYNEQFF	TGTGCCAGTTCCTTAGACTCCTACAATGAGCAGTTCTTC
.	.	TRBV5-1	TRBJ2-7	14	CASSSMTSSYEQYF	TGCGCCAGCAGCTCAATGACATCCTCCTACGAGCAGTACTTC
TRBD1	once	TRBV29-1	TRBJ2-1	15	CSVGGDRQSYNEQFF	TGCAGCGTTGGAGGGGACAGGCAGTCCTACAATGAGCAGTTCTTC
.	.	TRBV15	TRBJ2-7	15	CATSRDRWLGGEQYF	TGTGCCACCAGCAGAGATCGGTGGCTGGGTGGCGAGCAGTACTTC
.	.	TRBV28	TRBJ2-3	11	CASSLRDTQYF	TGTGCCAGCAGCCTACGAGATACGCAGTATTTT
.	.	TRBV29-1	TRBJ1-3	12	CSVEGGTDTIYF	TGCAGCGTTGAAGGAGGGACGGACACCATATATTTT
.	.	TRBV5-6	TRBJ2-7	13	CASSLLRRGEQYF	TGTGCCAGCAGCTTGCTGCGACGGGGCGAGCAGTACTTC
.	.	TRBV5-1	TRBJ2-5	14	CASSRGSVEETQYF	TGCGCCAGCAGTCGGGGGTCGGTTGAAGAGACCCAGTACTTC
.	.	TRBV2	TRBJ2-5	15	CASSDGWLEGGTQYF	TGTGCCAGCAGTGACGGTTGGCTAGAGGGCGGGACCCAGTACTTC
.	.	TRBV10-3	TRBJ1-3	13	CAISVNSGNTIYF	TGTGCCATCAGTGTTAACTCTGGAAACACCATATATTTT
.	.	TRBV5-1	TRBJ2-4	14	CASSPAPAKNIQYF	TGCGCCAGCAGCCCCGCCCCAGCCAAAAACATTCAGTACTTC
TRBD1	.	TRBV7-9	TRBJ1-1	15	CASSGRAGGNTEAFF	TGTGCCAGCAGCGGCAGGGCAGGGGGCAACACTGAAGCTTTCTTT
.	.	TRBV29-1	TRBJ2-2	14	CSVGRTANTGELFF	TGCAGCGTTGGGAGGACAGCGAACACCGGGGAGCTGTTTTTT
.	.	TRBV29-1	TRBJ2-1	12	CSVRTGYNEQFF	TGCAGCGTGCGAACAGGGTACAATGAGCAGTTCTTC